The clone carrying this TCR beta chain was counted once. CDR1 and CDR2 (germline): SGHVS, FQNEAQ. V dropped 5 bases and J dropped 6 bases, with 13 bases sitting between them. This CDR3 region has 13 residues. The data were obtained in a study of control samples from healthy donors and cancer patients. Here immunoSEQ multiplex PCR was the method, and the copy in TCRdb shows in-frame clones only, minus some. The profile shows some 64,000 clones, around 87% of them singletons. This chain connects TRBV7-8 to TRBJ1-2, with D perhaps TRBD1 (5 bases). The receptor was isolated from a woman aged 45 to 65 with head and neck cancer. Sequencing was performed on PBMCs. The CDR3 DNA reads TGTGCCAGCAGCCACGGTCGGGGGGATGGCTACACCTTC. It yields the protein CASSHGRGDGYTF.